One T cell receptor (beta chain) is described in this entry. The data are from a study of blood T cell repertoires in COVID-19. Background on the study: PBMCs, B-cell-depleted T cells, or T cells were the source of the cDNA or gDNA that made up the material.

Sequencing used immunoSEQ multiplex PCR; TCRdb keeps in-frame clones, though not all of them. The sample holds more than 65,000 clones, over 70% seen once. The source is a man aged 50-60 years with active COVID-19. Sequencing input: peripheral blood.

CDR3 nucleotides: TGTGCCAGCAGCTTAGATCGTCAGGATACTGAAGCTTTCTTT. Protein product: CASSLDRQDTEAFF. The rearrangement joins TRBV11-2 to TRBJ1-1, with D hard to call. CDR1 is SGHAT and CDR2 is FQNNGV in the germline V gene. The CDR3 extends over 14 amino acids. The V and J ends lost 0 bases and 5 bases respectively, with 10 bases between them.